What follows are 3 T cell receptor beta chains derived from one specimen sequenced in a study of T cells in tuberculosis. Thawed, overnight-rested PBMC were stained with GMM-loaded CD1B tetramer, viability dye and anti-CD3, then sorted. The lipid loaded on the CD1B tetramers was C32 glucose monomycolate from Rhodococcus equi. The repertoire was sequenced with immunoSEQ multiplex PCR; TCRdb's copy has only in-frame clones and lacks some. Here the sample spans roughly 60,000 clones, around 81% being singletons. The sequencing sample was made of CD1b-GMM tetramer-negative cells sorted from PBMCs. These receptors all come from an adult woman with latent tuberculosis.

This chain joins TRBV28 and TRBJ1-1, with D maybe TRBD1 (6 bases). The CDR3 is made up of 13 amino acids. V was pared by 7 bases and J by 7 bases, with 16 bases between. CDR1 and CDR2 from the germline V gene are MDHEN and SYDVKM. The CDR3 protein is CASTVRGYGEAFF. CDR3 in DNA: TGTGCCAGCACAGTTAGGGGGTATGGTGAAGCTTTCTTT.

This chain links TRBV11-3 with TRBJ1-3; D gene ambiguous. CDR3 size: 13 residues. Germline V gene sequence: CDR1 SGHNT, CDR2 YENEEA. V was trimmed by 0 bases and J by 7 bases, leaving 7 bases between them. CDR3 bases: TGTGCCAGCAGCTTAGATCGGACTAACACCATATATTTT. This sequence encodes CASSLDRTNTIYF.

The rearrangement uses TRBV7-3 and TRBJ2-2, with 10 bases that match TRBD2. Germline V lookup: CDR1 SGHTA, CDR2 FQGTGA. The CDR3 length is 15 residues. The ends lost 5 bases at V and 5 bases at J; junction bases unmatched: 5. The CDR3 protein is CASSREAGGTGELFF. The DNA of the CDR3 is TGTGCCAGCAGCCGCGAAGCGGGGGGGACCGGGGAGCTGTTTTTT.